The sequence of this T cell receptor (beta chain) was determined in a study of blood T cell repertoires in COVID-19. The table came from immunoSEQ multiplex PCR; TCRdb's copy has only in-frame clones and leaves some out. This sample carries about 290,000 clones, around nine tenths of them seen once, and the ten largest clones take over 8.5%. The receptor was isolated from a woman in her thirties with COVID-19, enrolled during active disease. Sequencing used peripheral blood.

CDR3 in amino acids: CASSLQQVSYEQYF. The CDR3 DNA is TGTGCCAGCAGCCTTCAACAGGTTTCCTACGAGCAGTACTTC. V and J are TRBV4-2 and TRBJ2-7, with D maybe TRBD1 (5 bases). V was trimmed by 4 bases and J by 1 base, leaving 11 bases between them. The CDR3 has 14 amino acids. Per the germline V gene, CDR1 is LGHNA and CDR2 is YNFKEQ.